These 27 T cell receptor beta chains came from one sample sequenced in a study of blood T cell repertoires in COVID-19. This table comes from immunoSEQ multiplex PCR, and its TCRdb copy is limited to in-frame clones, with some not included. The sample includes some 44,000 clones, 92% of them seen just once. Source material: peripheral blood. The receptor set was obtained from a human donor in a cohort sampled during active COVID-19.

This chain uses TRBV7-9 with TRBJ2-1; 13 nucleotides line up with TRBD2. V gave up 1 base and J gave up 8 bases; unmatched junction bases: 11. CDR1 SEHNR and CDR2 FQNEAQ come from the germline V gene (reference sequence). This CDR3 comprises 18 residues. The CDR3 sequence: CASSLGTSGRRTKDEQFF. CDR3 sequence (DNA): TGTGCCAGCAGCTTAGGGACTAGCGGGAGAAGGACAAAGGATGAGCAGTTCTTC.

The chain uses TRBV25-1 and TRBJ2-7; TRBD2 agrees at 7 bases. Losses at the gene ends were 8 bases for V and 0 bases for J; bases not matched to a gene: 1. Germline loops: CDR1 MGHDK, CDR2 SYGVNS. The length of the CDR3 is 12 residues. CDR3 residues: CASGDYSYEQYF. The CDR3 nucleotides are TGTGCCAGCGGGGACTACTCCTACGAGCAGTACTTC.

J is TRBJ2-3 and V is TRBV5-1; 8 nucleotides align to TRBD2. The CDR3 sequence is 16 residues long. Germline assignment: CDR1 SGHRS and CDR2 YFSETQ. With 6 bases clipped from V and 0 bases from J, the junction kept 9 bases outside the gene matches. CDR3 sequence reads: CASTGGSVRSTDTQYF. The CDR3 DNA reads as TGCGCCAGCACGGGAGGGAGTGTTAGGAGCACAGATACGCAGTATTTT.

The chain combines TRBV7-3 with TRBJ1-1, with D possibly TRBD1 on 6 matching bases. The germline V and J ends were trimmed by 4 bases and 11 bases, with 23 bases remaining between them. Germline-derived CDR1 and CDR2 are SGHTA and FQGTGA. The CDR3 spans 15 residues. The CDR3 here is CASSSQAGVNSLAFF. In nucleotides, the CDR3 is TGTGCCAGCAGCTCGCAGGCAGGGGTTAACTCGTTGGCTTTCTTT. Full variable domain (rest looked up from reference TRBV7-3 and TRBJ1-1): GAGVSQTPSNKVTEKGKYVELRCDPISGHTALYWYRQSLGQGPEFLIYFQGTGAADDSGLPNDRFFAVRPEGSVSTLKIQRTERGDSAVYLCASSSQAGVNSLAFFGQGTRLTVV.

The chain couples TRBV27 to TRBJ2-1, with 10 bases lining up with TRBD2. The V and J ends lost 5 bases and 4 bases, in that order; junction bases with no gene match: 17. The CDR3 length is 19 residues. Germline lookup yields CDR1 MNHEY and CDR2 SMNVEV (reference sequence). In nucleotides, the CDR3 is TGTGCCAGCAGTCCCATAGGGGGGAGCGGGAGGGTGACATACAATGAGCAGTTCTTC. Protein sequence: CASSPIGGSGRVTYNEQFF.

The chain is built from TRBV18 and TRBJ2-2; 12 bases match TRBD2. The trim removed 5 bases at V and 4 bases at J, leaving 5 bases unmatched. Germline V gene lookup returns CDR1 KGHSH and CDR2 LQKENI. The CDR3 runs 16 residues. Here the CDR3 DNA reads TGTGCCAGCTCAATGACTAGCGGGAGTTTCACCGGGGAGCTGTTTTTT. Protein product: CASSMTSGSFTGELFF.

The V and J genes are TRBV10-3 and TRBJ2-6; 7 bases are a match to TRBD1. Germline CDR1 reads ENHRY; CDR2 reads SYGVKD. The CDR3 sequence is 18 residues long. V was clipped by 4 bases and J by 2 bases; unmatched bases: 11. The CDR3 loop reads CAISGAWTGKPGANVLTF. The CDR3 coding sequence is TGTGCCATCAGTGGAGCGTGGACAGGAAAACCTGGGGCCAACGTCCTGACTTTC.

V is TRBV6-6 and J is TRBJ2-7; maybe TRBD1 (6 bases). Germline-derived CDR1 and CDR2 are MNHNY and SVGAGI (reference sequence). This CDR3 contains 15 residues. V dropped 4 bases and J dropped 6 bases, with 19 bases sitting between them. CDR3 sequence reads: CASSLPGTPRAEQYF. The CDR3 coding sequence is TGTGCCAGCAGTTTACCCGGGACACCGAGGGCCGAGCAGTACTTC.

This chain joins TRBV2 and TRBJ1-5; D remains unclear. This CDR3 is 14 amino acids long. Trimming removed 5 bases from V and 0 bases from J, with 8 bases in between. Germline assignment: CDR1 SNHLY and CDR2 FYNNEI. The CDR3 here is CASSNAGSNQPQHF. The CDR3 coding sequence is TGTGCCAGCAGTAATGCGGGTAGCAATCAGCCCCAGCATTTT. Full variable domain (missing parts from reference TRBV2 and TRBJ1-5): EPEVTQTPSHQVTQMGQEVILRCVPISNHLYFYWYRQILGQKVEFLVSFYNNEISEKSEIFDDQFSVERPDGSNFTLKIRSTKLEDSAMYFCASSNAGSNQPQHFGDGTRLSIL.

The genes are TRBV9 and TRBJ1-1; D uncertain. CDR1 is SGDLS and CDR2 is YYNGEE in the germline V gene. The CDR3 is 14 residues long. The V end was cut by 0 bases, the J end by 1 base, with 7 bases between. CDR3 loop: CASSVGSANTEAFF. DNA of the CDR3: TGTGCCAGCAGCGTAGGCAGTGCGAACACTGAAGCTTTCTTT.

The chain is built from TRBV7-9 and TRBJ1-5, with a tentative D call TRBD1 (6 bases). Germline V gives CDR1 SEHNR, CDR2 FQNEAQ (reference sequence). Between the trimmed V and J ends, which lost 4 bases and 4 bases, there was a span of 8 bases. This CDR3 comprises 13 residues. The CDR3 protein is CASSSGQNQPQHF. CDR3 DNA: TGTGCCAGCAGCTCCGGACAGAATCAGCCCCAGCATTTT.

The chain is built from TRBV12-3 or TRBV12-4 and TRBJ2-7, with D possibly matching TRBD2 (5 bases). The CDR3 is 12 residues long. With 3 bases removed from V and 4 bases from J, the gap between germline ends came to 7 bases. The DNA for the CDR3 is TGTGCCAGCAGTTTTTCGGGGTACGAGCAGTACTTC. Its protein is CASSFSGYEQYF.

This sequence joins TRBV6-2 or TRBV6-3 and TRBJ1-2, with 9 bases fitting TRBD1. The ends lost 5 bases at V and 4 bases at J; junction bases unmatched: 5. This CDR3 spans 14 amino acids. Germline V gene sequence: CDR1 MNHEY, CDR2 SVGEGT. The CDR3 region has the DNA TGTGCCAGCAGTAGGACAGGGGTCGTCTATGGCTACACCTTC. It yields the protein CASSRTGVVYGYTF.

The CDR3 spells CASSHPGLAGGGGEQFF. CDR3 bases: TGTGCCAGCAGTCACCCGGGACTAGCGGGAGGAGGCGGTGAGCAGTTCTTC. J is TRBJ2-1 and V is TRBV6-6; 15 positions match TRBD2. V lost 5 bases and J lost 9; bases outside the gene matches: 11. The germline V gene has CDR1 MNHNY and CDR2 SVGAGI (reference sequence). This CDR3 region has 17 residues.

The V call is TRBV7-2, the J call TRBJ2-2; tentatively, D is TRBD1 (6 bases). This CDR3 has 17 amino acids. The germline gives CDR1 SGHTA, CDR2 FQGNSA. V lost 2 bases, J lost 5 bases, and 18 bases lay in between. CDR3 DNA: TGTGCCAGCAGCTTACCGGCGCGGACAGTCCTAACCGGGGAGCTGTTTTTT. Protein sequence: CASSLPARTVLTGELFF.

V gene TRBV6-5 combines with J gene TRBJ1-5; unclear D gene. Per the germline V gene, CDR1 is MNHEY and CDR2 is SVGAGI. CDR3 size: 16 residues. The ends were cut back, 0 bases at V and 13 bases at J, with 22 bases in the middle. The DNA of the CDR3 is TGTGCCAGCAGTTACTCGAGTAGAAGCACCGGTGAGGGTCAGCATTTT. This codes for CASSYSSRSTGEGQHF.

The chain uses TRBV19 and TRBJ1-5; maybe TRBD1 (6 bases). The CDR3 runs to 17 residues. V was trimmed by 6 bases and J by 4 bases, leaving 22 bases between them. Germline-derived CDR1 and CDR2 are LNHDA and SQIVND (reference sequence). CDR3 DNA sequence: TGTGCCAGTAGCCGACATGAAACAGGGACCGTGAATCAGCCCCAGCATTTT. This sequence encodes CASSRHETGTVNQPQHF.

The V and J genes are TRBV29-1 and TRBJ2-7; 9 nucleotides line up with TRBD1. V lost 4 bases and J lost 6; bases outside the gene matches: 10. Germline V gene data show CDR1 as SQVTM and CDR2 as ANQGSEA. CDR3 length: 14 amino acids. The CDR3 coding sequence is TGCAGCGTTGGGGCAGGGACAGGGCTAGGCGAGCAGTACTTC. Translated, it gives CSVGAGTGLGEQYF.

This rearrangement joins TRBV4-2 to TRBJ2-1; tentatively, D is TRBD2 (6 bases). The CDR3 loop spans 16 amino acids. CDR1 is LGHNA and CDR2 is YNFKEQ in the germline V gene. V lost 0 bases, J lost 0 bases, and 9 bases lay in between. The CDR3 spells CASSQEWGDSYNEQFF. CDR3 bases: TGTGCCAGCAGCCAAGAGTGGGGGGACTCCTACAATGAGCAGTTCTTC.

The chain links TRBV7-9 to TRBJ1-6; 10 nucleotides match TRBD1. The germline gives CDR1 SEHNR, CDR2 FQNEAQ (reference sequence). The V segment lost 4 bases and the J segment 7 bases; nucleotides outside the gene matches: 4. CDR3 length equals 15 residues. The CDR3, as DNA: TGTGCCAGCAGCTGGACAGGGGGGGGGAATTCACCCCTCCACTTT. It encodes CASSWTGGGNSPLHF. The whole variable domain, filled in from reference TRBV7-9 and TRBJ1-6, reads DTGVSQNPRHKITKRGQNVTFRCDPISEHNRLYWYRQTLGQGPEFLTYFQNEAQLEKSRLLSDRFSAERPKGSFSTLEIQRTEQGDSAMYLCASSWTGGGNSPLHFGNGTRLTVT.

This chain uses TRBV30 with TRBJ2-1, with 12 bases lining up with TRBD2. This CDR3 has 15 residues. V was pared by 1 base and J by 8 bases, with 6 bases of the junction left unmatched. Germline V gene lookup returns CDR1 GTSNPN and CDR2 SVGIG (reference sequence). The CDR3 sequence is CAWSASGRASDEQFF. CDR3 in DNA: TGTGCCTGGAGTGCTAGCGGGAGGGCCTCCGATGAGCAGTTCTTC. Variable domain in full (rest from reference TRBV30 and TRBJ2-1): SQTIHQWPATLVQPVGSPLSLECTVEGTSNPNLYWYRQAAGRGLQLLFYSVGIGQISSEVPQNLSASRPQDRQFILSSKKLLLSDSGFYLCAWSASGRASDEQFFGPGTRLTVL.

The CDR3 DNA is TGTGCCAGCTCACCGCGACAGGGAACGGGTGGCTACACCTTC. This translates into CASSPRQGTGGYTF. This chain joins TRBV18 and TRBJ1-2; 7 positions match TRBD1. The CDR3 runs 14 residues. The germline CDR1 and CDR2 sequences are KGHSH and LQKENI. The ends lost 3 bases at V and 7 bases at J; junction bases unmatched: 8.

V usage is TRBV4-3 and J usage is TRBJ2-1; D perhaps matches TRBD2 (6 bases). Germline loops: CDR1 LGHNA, CDR2 YSLEER. The CDR3 covers 16 residues. The V end lost 3 bases, the J end lost 3 bases, and 15 bases lay between the germline ends. CDR3 loop: CASSQAPGVGYNEQFF. DNA for the CDR3: TGCGCCAGCAGCCAGGCCCCGGGGGTAGGCTACAATGAGCAGTTCTTC.

The chain is built from TRBV7-2 and TRBJ2-1, with TRBD2 matching over 8 bases. The germline V gene has CDR1 SGHTA and CDR2 FQGNSA. V gave up 2 bases and J gave up 9 bases; unmatched junction bases: 12. The CDR3 has 16 residues. The CDR3 DNA reads TGTGCCAGCAGCTTAAACAGCGGGAGAGGCGCTGGTGAGCAGTTCTTC. It is translated as CASSLNSGRGAGEQFF.

The chain is built from TRBV5-6 and TRBJ1-4, with TRBD1 matching over 7 bases. The CDR3 runs to 13 residues. V lost 2 bases and J lost 14; bases outside the gene matches: 9. CDR1 and CDR2 (germline): SGHDT, YYEEEE. CDR3 nucleotides: TGTGCCAGCAGCTTAGGGGGCGAAGGTAGGCTGTTTTTT. This sequence encodes CASSLGGEGRLFF.

This clone was seen just once. V and J are TRBV2 and TRBJ2-1, with a weak D call TRBD1 (6 bases). V lost 8 bases to trimming and J lost 7 bases, with 18 bases between them. In germline, CDR1 is SNHLY, CDR2 FYNNEI. The CDR3 loop spans 14 amino acids. The CDR3 region is CASQRTVVGNEQFF. CDR3 sequence (DNA): TGTGCCAGCCAGCGGACAGTAGTCGGGAATGAGCAGTTCTTC.

The rearrangement joins TRBV23-1 to TRBJ2-7; TRBD1 is a possible D gene (7 bases). TRBV23-1 is an ORF, and what it does is uncertain. The CDR3 extends over 21 amino acids. The V end lost 2 bases, the J end lost 3 bases, and 32 bases lay between the germline ends. The CDR3 sequence is CASSQPPRYLGRGVLCYEQYF. The DNA of the CDR3 is TGCGCCAGCAGTCAACCCCCCCGTTACCTGGGCAGGGGGGTCTTATGCTACGAGCAGTACTTC.